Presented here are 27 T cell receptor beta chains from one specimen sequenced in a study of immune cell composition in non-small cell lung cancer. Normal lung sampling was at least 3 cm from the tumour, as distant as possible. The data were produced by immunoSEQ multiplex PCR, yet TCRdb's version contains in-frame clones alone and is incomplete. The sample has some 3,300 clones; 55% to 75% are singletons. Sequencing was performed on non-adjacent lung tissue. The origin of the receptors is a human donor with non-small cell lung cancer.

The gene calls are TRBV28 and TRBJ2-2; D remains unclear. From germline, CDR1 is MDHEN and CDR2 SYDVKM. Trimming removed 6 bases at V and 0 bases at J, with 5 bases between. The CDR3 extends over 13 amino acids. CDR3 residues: CASRTPNTGELFF. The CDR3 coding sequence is TGTGCCAGCAGAACACCGAACACCGGGGAGCTGTTTTTT.

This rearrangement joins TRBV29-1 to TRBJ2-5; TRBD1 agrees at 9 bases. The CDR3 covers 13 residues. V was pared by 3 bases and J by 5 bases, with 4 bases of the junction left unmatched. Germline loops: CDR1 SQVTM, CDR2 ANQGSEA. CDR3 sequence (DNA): TGCAGCGTTGAGGGGGACAGGGACGAGACCCAGTACTTC. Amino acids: CSVEGDRDETQYF.

CDR3 DNA: TGCAGCGTTGAGTGGAGCTCTAACACTGAAGCTTTCTTT. Protein: CSVEWSSNTEAFF. The V gene is TRBV29-1, the J gene TRBJ1-1; D unresolved. The CDR3 extends over 13 amino acids. The germline gives CDR1 SQVTM, CDR2 ANQGSEA. V gave up 3 bases and J gave up 2 bases, with 10 bases separating them.

DNA for the CDR3: TGTGCCAGCAGCGAACAGTTGAACACTGAAGCTTTCTTT. Its translation is CASSEQLNTEAFF. The rearrangement links TRBV7-2 to TRBJ1-1; D not resolved. Per germline, CDR1 SGHTA and CDR2 FQGNSA. This CDR3 contains 13 residues. Between the trimmed V and J ends, which lost 5 bases and 0 bases, there was a span of 7 bases.

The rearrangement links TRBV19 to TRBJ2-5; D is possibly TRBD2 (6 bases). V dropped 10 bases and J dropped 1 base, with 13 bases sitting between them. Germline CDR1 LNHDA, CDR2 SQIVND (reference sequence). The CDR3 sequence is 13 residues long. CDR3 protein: CATMSGPQETQYF. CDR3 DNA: TGTGCCACCATGAGCGGGCCCCAAGAGACCCAGTACTTC.

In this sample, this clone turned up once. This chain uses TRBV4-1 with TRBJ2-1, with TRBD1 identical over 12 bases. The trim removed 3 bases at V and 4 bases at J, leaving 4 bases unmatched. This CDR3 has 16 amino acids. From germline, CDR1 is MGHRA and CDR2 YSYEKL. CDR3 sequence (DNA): TGCGCCAGCAGCCATGTGGGACAGGGGGCTTACAATGAGCAGTTCTTC. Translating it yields CASSHVGQGAYNEQFF.

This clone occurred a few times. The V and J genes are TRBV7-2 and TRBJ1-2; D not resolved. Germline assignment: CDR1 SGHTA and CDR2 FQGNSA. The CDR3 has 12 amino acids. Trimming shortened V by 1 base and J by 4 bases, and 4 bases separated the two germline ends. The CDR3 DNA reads TGTGCCAGCAGCTTAGTCTCCTATGGCTACACCTTC. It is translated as CASSLVSYGYTF.

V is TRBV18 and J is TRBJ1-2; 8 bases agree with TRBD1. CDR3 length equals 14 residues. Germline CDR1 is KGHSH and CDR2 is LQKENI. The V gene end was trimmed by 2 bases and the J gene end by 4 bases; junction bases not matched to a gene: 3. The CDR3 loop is CASSPEQGGYGYTF. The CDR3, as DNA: TGTGCCAGCTCACCAGAACAGGGGGGCTATGGCTACACCTTC. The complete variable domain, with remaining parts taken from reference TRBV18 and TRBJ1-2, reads NAGVMQNPRHLVRRRGQEARLRCSPMKGHSHVYWYRQLPEEGLKFMVYLQKENIIDESGMPKERFSAEFPKEGPSILRIQQVVRGDSAAYFCASSPEQGGYGYTFGSGTRLTVV.

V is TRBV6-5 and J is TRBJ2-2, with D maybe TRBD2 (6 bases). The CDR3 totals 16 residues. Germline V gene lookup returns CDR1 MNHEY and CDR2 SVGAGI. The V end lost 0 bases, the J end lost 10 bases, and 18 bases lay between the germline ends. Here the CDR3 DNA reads TGTGCCAGCAGTTACTCCGCCAGACCGGGAGCGGAGGAGCTGTTTTTT. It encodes CASSYSARPGAEELFF.

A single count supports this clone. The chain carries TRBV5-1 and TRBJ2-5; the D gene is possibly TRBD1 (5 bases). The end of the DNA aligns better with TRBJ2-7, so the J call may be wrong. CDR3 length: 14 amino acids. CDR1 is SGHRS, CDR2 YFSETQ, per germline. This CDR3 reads CASSFVDTSYEQYF. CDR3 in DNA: TGCGCCAGCAGCTTCGTGGACACTTCCTACGAGCAGTACTTC.

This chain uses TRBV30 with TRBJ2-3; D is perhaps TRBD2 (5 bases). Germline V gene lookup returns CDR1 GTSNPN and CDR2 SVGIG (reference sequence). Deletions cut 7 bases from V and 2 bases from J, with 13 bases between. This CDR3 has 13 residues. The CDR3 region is CASRRDHTDTQYF. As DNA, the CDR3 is TGTGCCTCTCGCCGGGATCACACAGATACGCAGTATTTT.

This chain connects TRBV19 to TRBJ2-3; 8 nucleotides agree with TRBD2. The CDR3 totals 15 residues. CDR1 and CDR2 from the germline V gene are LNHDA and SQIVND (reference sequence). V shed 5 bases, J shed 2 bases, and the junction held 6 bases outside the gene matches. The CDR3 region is CASSQVAGITDTQYF. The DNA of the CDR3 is TGTGCCAGTAGTCAGGTAGCGGGGATCACAGATACGCAGTATTTT. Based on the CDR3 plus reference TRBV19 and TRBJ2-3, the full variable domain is DGGITQSPKYLFRKEGQNVTLSCEQNLNHDAMYWYRQDPGQGLRLIYYSQIVNDFQKGDIAEGYSVSREKKESFPLTVTSAQKNPTAFYLCASSQVAGITDTQYFGPGTRLTVL.

Here the CDR3 reads CATYTGNEKLFF. Written as DNA, the CDR3 is TGTGCCACCTACACAGGGAATGAAAAACTGTTTTTT. The V gene is TRBV2, the J gene TRBJ1-4; the D gene is possibly TRBD1 (6 bases). CDR3 size: 12 residues. Between the trimmed V and J ends, which lost 10 bases and 5 bases, there was a span of 11 bases. CDR1 is SNHLY, CDR2 FYNNEI, per germline.

CDR3 nucleotides: TGTGCCAGCTCACCATCCCAAAGGGGTGAAAAACTGTTTTTT. It codes for CASSPSQRGEKLFF. The genes are TRBV18 and TRBJ1-4, with D perhaps matching TRBD1 (5 bases). There are 14 residues in the CDR3. V lost 2 bases and J lost 7, with 11 bases in between. The germline V gene has CDR1 KGHSH and CDR2 LQKENI.

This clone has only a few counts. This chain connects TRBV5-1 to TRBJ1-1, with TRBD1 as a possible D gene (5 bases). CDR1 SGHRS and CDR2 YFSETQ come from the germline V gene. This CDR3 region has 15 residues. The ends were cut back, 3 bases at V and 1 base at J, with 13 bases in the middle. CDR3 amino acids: CASSSLSTGNTEAFF. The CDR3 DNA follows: TGCGCCAGCAGCTCCCTTTCCACAGGGAACACTGAAGCTTTCTTT.

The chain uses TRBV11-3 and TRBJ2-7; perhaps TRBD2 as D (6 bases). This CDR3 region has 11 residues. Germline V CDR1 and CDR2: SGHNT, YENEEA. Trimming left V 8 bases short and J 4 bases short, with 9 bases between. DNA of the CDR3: TGTGCCAGCCTTGGGGGGTACGAGCAGTACTTC. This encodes CASLGGYEQYF. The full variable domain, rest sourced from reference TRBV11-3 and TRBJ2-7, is EAGVVQSPRYKIIEKKQPVAFWCNPISGHNTLYWYLQNLGQGPELLIRYENEEAVDDSQLPKDRFSAERLKGVDSTLKIQPAELGDSAVYLCASLGGYEQYFGPGTRLTVT.

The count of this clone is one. This CDR3 is CASSLVRGSDTQYF. CDR3 coding DNA: TGTGCCAGCAGCTTGGTCAGGGGCTCAGATACGCAGTATTTT. V usage is TRBV5-6 and J usage is TRBJ2-3; a possible D gene is TRBD1 (6 bases). The germline V gene encodes CDR1 SGHDT and CDR2 YYEEEE. The V end was cut by 0 bases, the J end by 4 bases, with 9 bases between. The CDR3 totals 14 residues.

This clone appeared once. The CDR3 sequence: CASSPPAGLTDTQYF. CDR3 DNA sequence: TGTGCCAGCAGTCCCCCAGCGGGCCTCACAGATACGCAGTATTTT. The chain has TRBV28 and TRBJ2-3; a weak D match, TRBD2 (6 bases). Between the trimmed V and J ends, which lost 5 bases and 2 bases, there was a span of 14 bases. Germline assignment: CDR1 MDHEN and CDR2 SYDVKM. The CDR3 runs 15 residues.

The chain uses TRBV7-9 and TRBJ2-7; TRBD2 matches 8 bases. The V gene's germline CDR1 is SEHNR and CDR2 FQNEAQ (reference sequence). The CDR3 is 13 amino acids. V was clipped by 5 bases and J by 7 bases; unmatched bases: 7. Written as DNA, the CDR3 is TGTGCCAGCAGCCCACGGGGGGGGTGGGAGCAGTACTTC. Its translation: CASSPRGGWEQYF.

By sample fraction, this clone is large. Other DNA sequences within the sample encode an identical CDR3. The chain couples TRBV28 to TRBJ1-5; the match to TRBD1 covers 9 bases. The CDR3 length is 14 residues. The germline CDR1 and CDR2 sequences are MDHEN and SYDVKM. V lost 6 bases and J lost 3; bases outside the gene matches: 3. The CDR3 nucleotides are TGTGCCAGCAGAGGACAGGGGCCCAATCAGCCCCAGCATTTT. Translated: CASRGQGPNQPQHF.

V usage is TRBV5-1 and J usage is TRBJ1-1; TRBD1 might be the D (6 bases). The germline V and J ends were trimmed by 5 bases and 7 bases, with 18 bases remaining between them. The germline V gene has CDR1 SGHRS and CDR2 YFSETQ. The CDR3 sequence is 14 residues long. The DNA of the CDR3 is TGCGCCAGCAGAGCGACAGGTGGCGTTGTTGAAGCTTTCTTT. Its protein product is CASRATGGVVEAFF.

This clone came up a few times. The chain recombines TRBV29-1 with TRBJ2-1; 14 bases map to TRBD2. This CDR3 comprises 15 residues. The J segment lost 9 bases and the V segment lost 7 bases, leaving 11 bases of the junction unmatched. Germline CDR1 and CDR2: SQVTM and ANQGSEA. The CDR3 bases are TGCAGCGCCTCCGGGACTAGCGGGAGAAATAGTGAGCAGTTCTTC. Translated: CSASGTSGRNSEQFF.

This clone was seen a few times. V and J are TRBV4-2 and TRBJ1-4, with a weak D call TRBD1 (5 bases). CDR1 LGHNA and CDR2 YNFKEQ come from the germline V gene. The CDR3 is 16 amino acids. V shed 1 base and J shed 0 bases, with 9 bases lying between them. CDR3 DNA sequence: TGTGCCAGCAGCCAAGCAGCGGGGGCAACTAATGAAAAACTGTTTTTT. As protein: CASSQAAGATNEKLFF.

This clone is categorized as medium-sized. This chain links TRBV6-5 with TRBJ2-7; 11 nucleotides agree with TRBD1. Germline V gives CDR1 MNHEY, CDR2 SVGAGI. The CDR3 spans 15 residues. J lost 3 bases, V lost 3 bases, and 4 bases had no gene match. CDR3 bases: TGTGCCAGCAGTTATGCGGGGACAGGGGGCTACGAGCAGTACTTC. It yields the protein CASSYAGTGGYEQYF.

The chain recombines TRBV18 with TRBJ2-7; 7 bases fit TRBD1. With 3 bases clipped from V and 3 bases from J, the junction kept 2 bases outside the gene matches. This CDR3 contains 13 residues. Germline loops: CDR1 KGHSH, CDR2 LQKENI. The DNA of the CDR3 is TGTGCCAGCTCACCTTACAGGGGCTACGAGCAGTACTTC. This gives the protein CASSPYRGYEQYF.

DNA of the CDR3: TGTGCCAGCAGCAAATGGACTAACTACGAGCAGTACTTC. Translation: CASSKWTNYEQYF. This chain connects TRBV7-9 to TRBJ2-7; D is possibly TRBD2 (6 bases). Trimming pared 5 bases from V and 3 bases from J, leaving 11 bases between. CDR3 length equals 13 residues. Germline CDR1 SEHNR, CDR2 FQNEAQ (reference sequence).

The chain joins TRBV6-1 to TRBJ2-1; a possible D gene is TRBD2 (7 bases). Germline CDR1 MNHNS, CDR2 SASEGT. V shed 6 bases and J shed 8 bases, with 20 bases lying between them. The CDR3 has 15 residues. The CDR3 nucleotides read TGTGCCAGCAGGGGGGCTAGCGGATGGGGGTATGAGCAGTTCTTC. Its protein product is CASRGASGWGYEQFF.